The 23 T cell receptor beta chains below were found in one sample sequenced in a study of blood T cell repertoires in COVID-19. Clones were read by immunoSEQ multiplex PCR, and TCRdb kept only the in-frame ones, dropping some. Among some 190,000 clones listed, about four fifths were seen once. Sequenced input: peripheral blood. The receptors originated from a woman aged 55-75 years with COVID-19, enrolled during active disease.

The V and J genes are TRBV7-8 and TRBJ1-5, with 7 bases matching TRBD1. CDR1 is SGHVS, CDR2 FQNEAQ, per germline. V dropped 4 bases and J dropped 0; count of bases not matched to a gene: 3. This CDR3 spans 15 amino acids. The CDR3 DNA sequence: TGTGCCAGCAGCTCACAGGGGAATAGCAATCAGCCCCAGCATTTT. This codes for CASSSQGNSNQPQHF. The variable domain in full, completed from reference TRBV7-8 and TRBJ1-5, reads GAGVSQSPRYKVAKRGQDVALRCDPISGHVSLFWYQQALGQGPEFLTYFQNEAQLDKSGLPSDRFFAERPEGSVSTLKIQRTQQEDSAVYLCASSSQGNSNQPQHFGDGTRLSIL.

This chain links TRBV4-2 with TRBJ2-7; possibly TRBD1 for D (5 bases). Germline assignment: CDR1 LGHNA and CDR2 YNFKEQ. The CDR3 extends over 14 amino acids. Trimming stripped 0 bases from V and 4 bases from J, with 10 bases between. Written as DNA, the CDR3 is TGTGCCAGCAGCCAAGATGCCAGGGAATACGAGCAGTACTTC. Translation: CASSQDAREYEQYF.

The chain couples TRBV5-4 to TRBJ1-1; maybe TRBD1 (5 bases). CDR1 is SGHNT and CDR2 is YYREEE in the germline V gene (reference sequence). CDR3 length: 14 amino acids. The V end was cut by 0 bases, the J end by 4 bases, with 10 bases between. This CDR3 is CASSLDPRVTEAFF. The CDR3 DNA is TGTGCCAGCAGCTTGGATCCCAGGGTCACTGAAGCTTTCTTT. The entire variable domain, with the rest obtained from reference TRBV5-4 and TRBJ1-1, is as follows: ETGVTQSPTHLIKTRGQQVTLRCSSQSGHNTVSWYQQALGQGPQFIFQYYREEENGRGNFPPRFSGLQFPNYSSELNVNALELDDSALYLCASSLDPRVTEAFFGQGTRLTVV.

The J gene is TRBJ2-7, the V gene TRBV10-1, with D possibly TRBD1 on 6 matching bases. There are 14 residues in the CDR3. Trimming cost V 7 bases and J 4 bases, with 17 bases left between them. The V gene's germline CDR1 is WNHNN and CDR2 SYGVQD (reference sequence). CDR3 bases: TGCGCCAGCAACCGGGACACCTGCTCTTACGAGCAGTACGTC. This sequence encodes CASNRDTCSYEQYV.

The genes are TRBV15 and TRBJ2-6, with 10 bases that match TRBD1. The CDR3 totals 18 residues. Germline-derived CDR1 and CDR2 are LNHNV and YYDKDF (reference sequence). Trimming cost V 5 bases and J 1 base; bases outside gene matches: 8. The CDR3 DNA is TGTGCCACCAGCGGGCGTGACAGGGGGCTGTCTGGGGCCAACGTCCTGACTTTC. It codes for CATSGRDRGLSGANVLTF.

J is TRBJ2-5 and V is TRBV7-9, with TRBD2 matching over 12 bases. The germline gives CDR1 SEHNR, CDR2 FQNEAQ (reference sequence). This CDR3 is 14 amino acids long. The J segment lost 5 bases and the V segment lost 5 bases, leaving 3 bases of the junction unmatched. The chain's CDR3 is CASSASGRGETQYF. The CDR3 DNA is TGTGCCAGCAGCGCTAGCGGGAGGGGCGAGACCCAGTACTTC.

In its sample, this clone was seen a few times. As DNA, the CDR3 is TGTGCCAGCAGTTTGGCACTAAATCAGCCCCAGCATTTT. It codes for CASSLALNQPQHF. The chain is built from TRBV28 and TRBJ1-5; D remains unclear. In germline, CDR1 is MDHEN, CDR2 SYDVKM. The CDR3 contains 13 residues. Deletions cut 3 bases from V and 4 bases from J, with 7 bases between.

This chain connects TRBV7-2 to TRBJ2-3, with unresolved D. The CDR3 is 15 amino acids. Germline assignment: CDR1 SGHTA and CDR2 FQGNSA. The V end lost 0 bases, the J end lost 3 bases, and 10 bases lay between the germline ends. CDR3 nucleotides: TGTGCCAGCAGCTTAGCCCTAGGTAGGACAGATACGCAGTATTTT. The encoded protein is CASSLALGRTDTQYF.

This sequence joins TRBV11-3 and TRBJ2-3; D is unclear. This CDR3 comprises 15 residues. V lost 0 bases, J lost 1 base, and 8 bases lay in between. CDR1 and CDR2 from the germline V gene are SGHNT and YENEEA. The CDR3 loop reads CASSLDPVGTDTQYF. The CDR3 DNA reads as TGTGCCAGCAGCTTAGATCCAGTTGGCACAGATACGCAGTATTTT.

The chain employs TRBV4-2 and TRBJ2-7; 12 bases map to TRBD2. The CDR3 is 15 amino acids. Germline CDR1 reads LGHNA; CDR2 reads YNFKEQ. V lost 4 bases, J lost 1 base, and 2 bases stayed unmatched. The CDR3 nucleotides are TGTGCCAGCAGCCTAACTAGCGGGAGGTCCTACGAGCAGTACTTC. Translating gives CASSLTSGRSYEQYF.

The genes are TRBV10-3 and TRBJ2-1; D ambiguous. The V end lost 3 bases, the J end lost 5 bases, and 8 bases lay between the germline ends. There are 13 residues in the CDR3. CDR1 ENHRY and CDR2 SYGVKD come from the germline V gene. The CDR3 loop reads CAISDLVDNEQFF. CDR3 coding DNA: TGTGCCATCAGTGACTTGGTAGACAATGAGCAGTTCTTC.

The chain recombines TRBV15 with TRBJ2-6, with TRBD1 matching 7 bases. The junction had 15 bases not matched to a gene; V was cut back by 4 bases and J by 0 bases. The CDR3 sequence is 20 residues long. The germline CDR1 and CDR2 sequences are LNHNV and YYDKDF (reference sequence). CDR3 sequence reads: CATSKGWGRGNPSGANVLTF. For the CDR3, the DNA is TGTGCCACCAGCAAAGGCTGGGGCAGGGGGAACCCCTCTGGGGCCAACGTCCTGACTTTC.

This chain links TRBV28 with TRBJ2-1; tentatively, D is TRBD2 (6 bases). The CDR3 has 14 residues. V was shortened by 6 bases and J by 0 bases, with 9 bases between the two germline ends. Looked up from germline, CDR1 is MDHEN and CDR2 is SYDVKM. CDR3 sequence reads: CASSAGSSYNEQFF. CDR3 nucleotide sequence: TGTGCCAGCAGCGCGGGAAGCTCCTACAATGAGCAGTTCTTC.

The CDR3 spells CASSLRTGKGGELFF. The CDR3 region has the DNA TGCGCCAGCAGCCTACGGACAGGGAAGGGCGGGGAGCTGTTTTTT. The chain joins TRBV5-1 to TRBJ2-2; 8 bases fit TRBD1. Trimming took 4 bases from V and 7 from J; bases not matched to a gene: 9. This CDR3 has 15 amino acids. CDR1 is SGHRS and CDR2 is YFSETQ in the germline V gene.

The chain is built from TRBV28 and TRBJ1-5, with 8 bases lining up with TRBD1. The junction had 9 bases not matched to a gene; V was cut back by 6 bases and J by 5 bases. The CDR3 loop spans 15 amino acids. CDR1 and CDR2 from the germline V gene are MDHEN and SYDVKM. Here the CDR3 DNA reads TGTGCCAGCAGCGCCCCGGACAGGGAGGATCAGCCCCAGCATTTT. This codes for CASSAPDREDQPQHF. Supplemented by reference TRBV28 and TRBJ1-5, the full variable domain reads DVKVTQSSRYLVKRTGEKVFLECVQDMDHENMFWYRQDPGLGLRLIYFSYDVKMKEKGDIPEGYSVSREKKERFSLILESASTNQTSMYLCASSAPDREDQPQHFGDGTRLSIL.

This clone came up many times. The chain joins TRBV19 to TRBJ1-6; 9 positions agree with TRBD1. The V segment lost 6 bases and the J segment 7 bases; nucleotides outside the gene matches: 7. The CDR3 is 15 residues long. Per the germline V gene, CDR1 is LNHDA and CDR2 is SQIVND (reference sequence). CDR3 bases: TGTGCCAGTAGCCGGACAGGGGTGGAAAATTCACCCCTCCACTTT. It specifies CASSRTGVENSPLHF.

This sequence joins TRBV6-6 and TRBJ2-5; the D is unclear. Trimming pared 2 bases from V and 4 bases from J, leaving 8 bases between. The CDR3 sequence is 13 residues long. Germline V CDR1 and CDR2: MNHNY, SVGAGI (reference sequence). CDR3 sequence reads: CASSYLVGETQYF. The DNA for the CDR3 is TGTGCCAGCAGTTACCTAGTAGGAGAGACCCAGTACTTC.

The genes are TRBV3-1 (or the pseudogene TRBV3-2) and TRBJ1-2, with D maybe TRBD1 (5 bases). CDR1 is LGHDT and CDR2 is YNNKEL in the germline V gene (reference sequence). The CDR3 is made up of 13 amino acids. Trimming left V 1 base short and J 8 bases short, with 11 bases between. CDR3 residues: CASSQGEGLGYTF. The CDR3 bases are TGTGCCAGCAGCCAAGGGGAGGGGTTAGGCTACACCTTC.

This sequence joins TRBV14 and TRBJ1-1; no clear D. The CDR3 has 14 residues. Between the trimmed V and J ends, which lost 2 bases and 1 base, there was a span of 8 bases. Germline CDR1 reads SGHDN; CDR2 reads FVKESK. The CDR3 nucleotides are TGTGCCAGCAGCCAATACTGGGCGAACACTGAAGCTTTCTTT. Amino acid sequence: CASSQYWANTEAFF.

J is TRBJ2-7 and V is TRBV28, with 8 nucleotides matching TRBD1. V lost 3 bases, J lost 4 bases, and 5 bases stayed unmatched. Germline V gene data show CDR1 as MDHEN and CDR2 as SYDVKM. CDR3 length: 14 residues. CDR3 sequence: CASSFRGRNYEQYV. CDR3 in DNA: TGTGCCAGCAGTTTCAGGGGGCGGAATTACGAGCAGTACGTC.

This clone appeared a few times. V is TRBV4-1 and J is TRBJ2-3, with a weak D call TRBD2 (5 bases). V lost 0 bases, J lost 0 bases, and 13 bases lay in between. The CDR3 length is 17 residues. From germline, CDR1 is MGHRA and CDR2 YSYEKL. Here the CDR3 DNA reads TGCGCCAGCAGCCAAGATGAGGCGGGTACTAGCACAGATACGCAGTATTTT. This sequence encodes CASSQDEAGTSTDTQYF.

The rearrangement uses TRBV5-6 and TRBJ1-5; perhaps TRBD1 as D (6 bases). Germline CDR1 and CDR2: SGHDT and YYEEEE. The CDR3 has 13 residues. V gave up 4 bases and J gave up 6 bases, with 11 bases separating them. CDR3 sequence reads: CASSQWGRQPQHF. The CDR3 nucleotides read TGTGCCAGCAGCCAATGGGGGCGTCAGCCCCAGCATTTT.

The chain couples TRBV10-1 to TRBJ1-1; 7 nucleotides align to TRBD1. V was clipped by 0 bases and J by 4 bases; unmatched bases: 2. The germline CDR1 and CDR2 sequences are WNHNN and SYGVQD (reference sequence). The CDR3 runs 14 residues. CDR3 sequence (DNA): TGCGCCAGCAGTGAGTCCGCAGGGGGCACTGAAGCTTTCTTT. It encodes CASSESAGGTEAFF.